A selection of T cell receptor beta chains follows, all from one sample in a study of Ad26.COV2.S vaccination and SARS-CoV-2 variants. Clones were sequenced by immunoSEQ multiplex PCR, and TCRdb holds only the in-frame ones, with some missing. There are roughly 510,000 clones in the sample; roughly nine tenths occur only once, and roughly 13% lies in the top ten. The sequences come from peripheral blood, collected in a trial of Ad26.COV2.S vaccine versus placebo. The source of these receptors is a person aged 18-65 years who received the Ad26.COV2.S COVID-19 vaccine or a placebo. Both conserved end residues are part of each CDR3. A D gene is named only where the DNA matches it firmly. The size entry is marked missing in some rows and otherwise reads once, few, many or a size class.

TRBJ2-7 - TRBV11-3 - TGTGCCAGCTCCCCGGGTCCCTACGAGCAGTACTTC CASSPGPYEQYF
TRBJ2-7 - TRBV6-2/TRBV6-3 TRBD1 TGTGCCAGCAGTAAGGACGGGACAGGGTACTTC CASSKDGTGYF
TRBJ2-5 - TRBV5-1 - TGCGCCAGCAGCTTGGAGTCCCCAGGGGCAGGATGGGAGACCCAGTACTTC CASSLESPGAGWETQYF
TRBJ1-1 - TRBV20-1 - TGCAGTGCGCTGGACCTCGGGGCTTTCTTT CSALDLGAFF
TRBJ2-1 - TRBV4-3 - TGCGCCAGCAGCCGGGAACAGTTCATCCATGAGCAGTTCTTC CASSREQFIHEQFF
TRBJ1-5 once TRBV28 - TGTGCCAGCAAGGAGAGCAATCAGCCCCAGCATTTT CASKESNQPQHF
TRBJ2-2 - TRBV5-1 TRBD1 TGCGCCAGCAGCCCATACAGGGGGCGAGACACCGGGGAGCTGTTTTTT CASSPYRGRDTGELFF
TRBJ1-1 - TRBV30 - TGTGCCTGGGTCAGGGAGAACACTGAAGCTTTCTTT CAWVRENTEAFF
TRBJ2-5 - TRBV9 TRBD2 TGTGCCAGCAGCGTAGGGGAGCGGGGCTGGGGAGAGACCCAGTACTTC CASSVGERGWGETQYF
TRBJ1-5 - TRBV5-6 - TGTGCCAGCAGCTTGTCTGGACCAAGCAATCAGCCCCAGCATTTT CASSLSGPSNQPQHF
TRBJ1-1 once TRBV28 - TGTGCCAGCAGTTTATTGTCCACAGGGATGAACACTGAAGCTTTCTTT CASSLLSTGMNTEAFF
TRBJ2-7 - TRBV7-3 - TGTGCCAGCAGCTTAGGACATAGCTACGAGCAGTACTTC CASSLGHSYEQYF
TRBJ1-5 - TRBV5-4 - TGTGCCAGCAGCTTGTACCACTGGACGGTTAGCAATCAGCCCCAGCATTTT CASSLYHWTVSNQPQHF
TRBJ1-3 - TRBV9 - TGTGCCAGTGAATCTGGAAATACCATATATTTT CASESGNTIYF
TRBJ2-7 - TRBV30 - TGTGCCTGGAGTGACTTTTGGGACTTTAGGGTCCAGGACGGCCGTAATCCCTACGAGCAGTACTTC CAWSDFWDFRVQDGRNPYEQYF
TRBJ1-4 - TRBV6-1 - TGTGCCAGCAGTGAAGCCGGGGGGGGTAATGAAAAACTGTTTTTT CASSEAGGGNEKLFF
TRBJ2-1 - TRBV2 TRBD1 TGTGCCAGCAGGGGACAGGGTGGGAATGAGCAGTTCTTC CASRGQGGNEQFF
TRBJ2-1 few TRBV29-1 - TGCAGCGTTAGGGGCGGGTCTTACAATGAGCAGTTCTTC CSVRGGSYNEQFF
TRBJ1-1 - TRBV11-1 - TGTGCCAGCAGCTTACGAGGGGGTGCCTCCACTGAAGCTTTCTTT CASSLRGGASTEAFF
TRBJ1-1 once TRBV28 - TGTGCCAGCAGAAAGTCGGCAGGATCGAACACTGAAGCTTTCTTT CASRKSAGSNTEAFF
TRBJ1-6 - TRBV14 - TGTGCCAGCAGCCAAGGGAACATAGGCGGGTCACCCCTCCACTTT CASSQGNIGGSPLHF
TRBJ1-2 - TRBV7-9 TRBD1 TGTGCCAGCAGCGGGGGACAGGGGAACTATGGCTACACCTTC CASSGGQGNYGYTF
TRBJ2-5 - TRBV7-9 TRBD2 TGTGCCAGCCATCCTGGGGTTGGCGGGGGGACCCAGTACTTC CASHPGVGGGTQYF
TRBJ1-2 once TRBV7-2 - TGTGCCAGCAGCTTAGCGGGGCAAACCGAAGTTGAAGGCTACACCTTC CASSLAGQTEVEGYTF
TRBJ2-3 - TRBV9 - TGTGCCAGCAGCGTAGACGAGGGGTACACAGATACGCAGTATTTT CASSVDEGYTDTQYF
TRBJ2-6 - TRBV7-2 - TGTGCCAGCAGCCCCCCGGGAAGGGGCCTACTGTGGGGGGCCAACGTCCTGACTTTC CASSPPGRGLLWGANVLTF
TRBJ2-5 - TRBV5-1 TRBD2 TGCGCCAGCAGCTTGTCCGGGACTAGTCAAGAGACCCAGTACTTC CASSLSGTSQETQYF
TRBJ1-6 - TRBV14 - TGTGCCAGCAGCCAATATCAGTACGATTCGGCCCTCCACTTT CASSQYQYDSALHF
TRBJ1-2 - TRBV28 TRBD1 TGTGCCAGCAGAGGTGACAGGGGGAGATATGGCTACACCTTC CASRGDRGRYGYTF
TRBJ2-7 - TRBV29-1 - TGCAGCGTCGCAGTGGGCCCCCCAGTATCCTACGAGCAGTACTTC CSVAVGPPVSYEQYF
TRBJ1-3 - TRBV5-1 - TGCGCCAGCAGCTTGGACTTAGGGGACACCATATATTTT CASSLDLGDTIYF
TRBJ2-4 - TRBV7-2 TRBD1 TGTGCCAGCAGCTTAACGAGACAGGGGAACATTCAGTACTTC CASSLTRQGNIQYF
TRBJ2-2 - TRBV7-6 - TGTGCCAGCAGCCTCACCCTGGATGGCACCGGGGAGCTGTTTTTT CASSLTLDGTGELFF
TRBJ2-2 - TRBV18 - TGTGCCAGCTCACTCGCCTCGAACACCGGGGAGCTGTTTTTT CASSLASNTGELFF
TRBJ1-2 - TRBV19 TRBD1 TGTGCCAGTAAAGGGACAGGCCCTTTGGGGGGCTATGGCTACACCTTC CASKGTGPLGGYGYTF
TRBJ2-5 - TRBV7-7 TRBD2 TGTGCTAGCAGCTCAGGACTAGCGGGGGGAGAGACCCAGTACTTC CASSSGLAGGETQYF
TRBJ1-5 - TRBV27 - TGTGCCAGCAGTCCCCTGGGGAGGTTTAGCAATCAGCCCCAGCATTTT CASSPLGRFSNQPQHF
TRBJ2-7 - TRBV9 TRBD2 TGTGCCAGCAGCGTAGAGATAGCGGGTTTGGTAGAGCAGTACTTC CASSVEIAGLVEQYF
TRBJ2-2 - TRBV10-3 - TGTGCCATCAGTGCACCACGGTCCCAGAACACCGGGGAGCTGTTTTTT CAISAPRSQNTGELFF
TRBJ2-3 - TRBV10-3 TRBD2 TGTGCCATCAGTGAGTCCAGCGGGAGGGCCTTTGATACGCAGTATTTT CAISESSGRAFDTQYF
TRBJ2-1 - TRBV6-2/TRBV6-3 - TGTGCCAGCAGCCGCTCCGGGACTGGAAACAATGAGCAGTTCTTC CASSRSGTGNNEQFF
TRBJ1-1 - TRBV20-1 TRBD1 TGCAGTGCTAGTCCCCCACTGACAGGGCCTAACACTGAAGCTTTCTTT CSASPPLTGPNTEAFF
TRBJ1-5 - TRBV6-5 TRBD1 TGTGCCAGCAGGCCCACAGGGGTACGTCAGCCCCAGCATTTT CASRPTGVRQPQHF
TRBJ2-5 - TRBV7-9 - TGTGCCAGCAGCCCACGTGGGGGGGAGACCCAGTACTTC CASSPRGGETQYF
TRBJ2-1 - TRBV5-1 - TGCGCCAGCAGCTTATCTGCCGGTACAGGGAATGAGCAGTTCTTC CASSLSAGTGNEQFF
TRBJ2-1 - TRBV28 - TGTGCCAGCAGTTCACCTGCCCCCGCGGGGCAGTTCTTC CASSSPAPAGQFF
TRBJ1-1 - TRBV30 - TGTGCCTGGAGGCAAAGGACACTTAACACTGAAGCTTTCTTT CAWRQRTLNTEAFF
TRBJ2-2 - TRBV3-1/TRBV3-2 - TGTGCCAGCAGCCCCCAGATAAGGACGGTATCGGAGCTGTTTTTT CASSPQIRTVSELFF
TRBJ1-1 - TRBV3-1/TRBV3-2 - TGTGCCAGCAGCCAAAACCCGGCGGGGAGACCTGAAGCTTTCTTT CASSQNPAGRPEAFF
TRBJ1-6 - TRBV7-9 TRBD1 TGTGCCAGCAGTTCCCTGGACAGGGGGGCTAATTCACCCCTCCACTTT CASSSLDRGANSPLHF
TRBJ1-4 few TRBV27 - TGTGCCAGCAGTTTAAAAGCTCCAACCCAGCTTAATGAAAAACTGTTTTTT CASSLKAPTQLNEKLFF
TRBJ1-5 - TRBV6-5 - TGTGCCAGCAGTTACCGACAGTTTGGTCAGCCCCAGCATTTT CASSYRQFGQPQHF
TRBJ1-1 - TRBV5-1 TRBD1 TGCGCCAGCAGCACCGGACAGGCCTACCCGAACACTGAAGCTTTCTTT CASSTGQAYPNTEAFF
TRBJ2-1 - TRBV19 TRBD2 TGTGCCAGTACCATAGCGGGCTACAATGAGCAGTTCTTC CASTIAGYNEQFF
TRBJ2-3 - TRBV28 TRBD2 TGTGCCAGCAGTTTGTTAGCGGGAGGGACAGATACGCAGTATTTT CASSLLAGGTDTQYF